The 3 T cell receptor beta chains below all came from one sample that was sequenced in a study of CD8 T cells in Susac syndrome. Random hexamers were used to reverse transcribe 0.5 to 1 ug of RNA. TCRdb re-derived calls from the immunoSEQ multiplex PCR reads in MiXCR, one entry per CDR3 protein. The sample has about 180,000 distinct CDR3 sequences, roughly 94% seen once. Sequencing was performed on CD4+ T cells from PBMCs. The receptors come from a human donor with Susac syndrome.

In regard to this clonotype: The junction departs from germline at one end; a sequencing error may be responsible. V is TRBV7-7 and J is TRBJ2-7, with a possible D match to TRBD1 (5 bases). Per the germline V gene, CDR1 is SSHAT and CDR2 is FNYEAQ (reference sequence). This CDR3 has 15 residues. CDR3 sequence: CASSLGKGLGDEQYF. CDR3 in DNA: TGTGCTAGCAGCTTAGGCAAGGGGCTTGGCGACGAGCAGTACTTC.

The CDR3 DNA sequence: TGTGCCAGCAGCTCTGGCCAGGGGAAAGTGGGTGAAAAACTGTTTTTT. It yields the protein CASSSGQGKVGEKLFF. This chain uses TRBV7-6 with TRBJ1-4; D may be TRBD1 (6 bases). Germline CDR1 and CDR2: SGHVS and FNYEAQ. CDR3 length equals 16 residues. V was trimmed by 4 bases and J by 7 bases, leaving 19 bases between them.

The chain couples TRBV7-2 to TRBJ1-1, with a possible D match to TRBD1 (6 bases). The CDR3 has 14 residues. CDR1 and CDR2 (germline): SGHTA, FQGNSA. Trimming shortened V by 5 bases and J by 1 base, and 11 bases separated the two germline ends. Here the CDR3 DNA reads TGTGCCAGCAGCAAGGACAGCCGGAACACTGAAGCTTTCTTT. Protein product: CASSKDSRNTEAFF.